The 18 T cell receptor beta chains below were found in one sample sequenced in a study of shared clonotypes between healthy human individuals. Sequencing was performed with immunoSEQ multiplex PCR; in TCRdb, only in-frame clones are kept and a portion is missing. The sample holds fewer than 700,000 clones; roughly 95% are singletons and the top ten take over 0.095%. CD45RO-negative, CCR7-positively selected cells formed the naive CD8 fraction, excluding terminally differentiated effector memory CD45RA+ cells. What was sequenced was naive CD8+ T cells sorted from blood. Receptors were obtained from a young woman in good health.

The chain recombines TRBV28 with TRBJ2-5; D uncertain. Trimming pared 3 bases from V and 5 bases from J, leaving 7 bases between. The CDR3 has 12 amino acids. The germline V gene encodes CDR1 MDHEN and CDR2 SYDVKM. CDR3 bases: TGTGCCAGCAGTTTCCGACCGGAGACCCAGTACTTC. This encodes CASSFRPETQYF.

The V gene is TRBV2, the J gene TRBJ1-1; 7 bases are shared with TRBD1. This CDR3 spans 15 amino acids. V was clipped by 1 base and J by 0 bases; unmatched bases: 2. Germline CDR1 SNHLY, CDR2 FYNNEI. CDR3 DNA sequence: TGTGCCAGCAGTGAAGGACAGGGTTTGAACACTGAAGCTTTCTTT. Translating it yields CASSEGQGLNTEAFF.

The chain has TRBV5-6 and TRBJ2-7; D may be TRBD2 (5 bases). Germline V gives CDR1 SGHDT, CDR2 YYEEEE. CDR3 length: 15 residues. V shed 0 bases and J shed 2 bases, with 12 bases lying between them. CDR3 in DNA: TGTGCCAGCAGCTTGGTAGGGAGTGCGGCCTACGAGCAGTACTTC. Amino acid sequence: CASSLVGSAAYEQYF.

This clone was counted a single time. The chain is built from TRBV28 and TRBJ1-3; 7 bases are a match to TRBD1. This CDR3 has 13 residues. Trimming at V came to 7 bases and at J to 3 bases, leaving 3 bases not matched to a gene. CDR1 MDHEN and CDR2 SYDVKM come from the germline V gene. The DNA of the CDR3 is TGTGCCAGCACCAGGGGGAATGGAAACACCATATATTTT. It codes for CASTRGNGNTIYF.

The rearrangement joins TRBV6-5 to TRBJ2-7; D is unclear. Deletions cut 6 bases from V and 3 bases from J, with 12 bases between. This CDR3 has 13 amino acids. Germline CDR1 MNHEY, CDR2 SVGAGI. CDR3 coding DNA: TGTGCCAGCAGGCCCACAAGGAGCTACGAGCAGTACTTC. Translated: CASRPTRSYEQYF.

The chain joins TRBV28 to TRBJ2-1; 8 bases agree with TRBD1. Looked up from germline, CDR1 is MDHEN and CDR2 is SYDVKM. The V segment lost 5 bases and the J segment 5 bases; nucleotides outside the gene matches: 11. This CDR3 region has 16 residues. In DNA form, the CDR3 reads TGTGCCAGCAGTACCACCTTCTGGGACAGGAACAATGAGCAGTTCTTC. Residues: CASSTTFWDRNNEQFF.

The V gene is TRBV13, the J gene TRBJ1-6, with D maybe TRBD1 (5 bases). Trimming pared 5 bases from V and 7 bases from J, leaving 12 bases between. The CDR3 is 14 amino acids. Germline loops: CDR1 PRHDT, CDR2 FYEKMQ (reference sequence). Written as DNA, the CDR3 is TGTGCCAGCAGCCTCGGATCAGGGAATTCACCCCTCCACTTT. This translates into CASSLGSGNSPLHF.

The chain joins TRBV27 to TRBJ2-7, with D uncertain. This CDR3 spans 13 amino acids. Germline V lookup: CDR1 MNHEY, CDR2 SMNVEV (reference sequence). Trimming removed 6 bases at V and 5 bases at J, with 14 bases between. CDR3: CASSLGPVHEQYF. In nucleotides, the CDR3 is TGTGCCAGCAGCCTAGGCCCAGTCCACGAGCAGTACTTC.

The CDR3 DNA reads TGTGCCAGCGATAAAGGCGACTGGGATGAAAAACTGTTTTTT. Encoded protein: CASDKGDWDEKLFF. The chain combines TRBV28 with TRBJ1-4; D remains unclear. The germline CDR1 and CDR2 sequences are MDHEN and SYDVKM. V was pared by 8 bases and J by 6 bases, with 16 bases between. CDR3 size: 14 residues.

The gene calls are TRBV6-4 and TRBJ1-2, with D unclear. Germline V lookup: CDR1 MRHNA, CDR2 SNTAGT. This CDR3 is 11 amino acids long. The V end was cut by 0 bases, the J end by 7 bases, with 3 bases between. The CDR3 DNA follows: TGTGCCAGCAGTGACTCGAGTGGCTACACCTTC. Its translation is CASSDSSGYTF.

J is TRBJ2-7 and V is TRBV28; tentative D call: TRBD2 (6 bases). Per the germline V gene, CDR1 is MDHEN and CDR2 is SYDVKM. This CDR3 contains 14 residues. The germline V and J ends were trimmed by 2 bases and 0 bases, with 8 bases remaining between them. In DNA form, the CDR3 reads TGTGCCAGCAGTTTAACGGGAGACTCCTACGAGCAGTACTTC. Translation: CASSLTGDSYEQYF.

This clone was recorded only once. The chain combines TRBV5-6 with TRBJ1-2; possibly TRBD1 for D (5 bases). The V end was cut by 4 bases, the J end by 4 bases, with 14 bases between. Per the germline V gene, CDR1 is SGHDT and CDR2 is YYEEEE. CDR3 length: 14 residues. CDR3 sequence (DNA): TGTGCCAGCAGCCAAGAGGGACTGGTCTATGGCTACACCTTC. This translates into CASSQEGLVYGYTF.

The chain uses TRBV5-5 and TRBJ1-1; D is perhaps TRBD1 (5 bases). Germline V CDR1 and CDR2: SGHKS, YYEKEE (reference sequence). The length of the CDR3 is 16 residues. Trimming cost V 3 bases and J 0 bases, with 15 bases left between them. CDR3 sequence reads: CASSSPGGFMNTEAFF. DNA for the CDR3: TGTGCCAGCAGCTCCCCCGGGGGATTCATGAACACTGAAGCTTTCTTT.

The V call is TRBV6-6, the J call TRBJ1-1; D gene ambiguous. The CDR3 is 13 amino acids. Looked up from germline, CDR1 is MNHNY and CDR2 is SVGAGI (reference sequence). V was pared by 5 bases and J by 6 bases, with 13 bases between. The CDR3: CASSNGMDSEAFF. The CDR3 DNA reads TGTGCCAGCAGTAACGGAATGGACTCTGAAGCTTTCTTT.

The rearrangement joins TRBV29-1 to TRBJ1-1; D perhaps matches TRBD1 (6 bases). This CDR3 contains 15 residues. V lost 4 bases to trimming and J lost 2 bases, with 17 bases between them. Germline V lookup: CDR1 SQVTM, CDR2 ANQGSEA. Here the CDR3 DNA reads TGCAGCGTTGCCGAATTGTGGACAGATAACACTGAAGCTTTCTTT. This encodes CSVAELWTDNTEAFF.

CDR3 DNA sequence: TGCAGCGTTGAATATTTTACTAGCTCCTACAATGAGCAGTTCTTC. Translated, it gives CSVEYFTSSYNEQFF. The J gene is TRBJ2-1, the V gene TRBV29-1, with D tentatively TRBD2 (5 bases). Trimming removed 2 bases at V and 0 bases at J, with 11 bases between. From germline, CDR1 is SQVTM and CDR2 ANQGSEA. The CDR3 runs to 15 residues.

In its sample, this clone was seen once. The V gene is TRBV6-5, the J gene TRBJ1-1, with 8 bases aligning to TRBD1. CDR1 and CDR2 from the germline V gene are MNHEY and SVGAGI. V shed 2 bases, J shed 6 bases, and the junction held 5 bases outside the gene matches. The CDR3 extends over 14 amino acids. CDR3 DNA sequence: TGTGCCAGCAGTTACGCCAGGGGGCTTGCTGAAGCTTTCTTT. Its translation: CASSYARGLAEAFF.

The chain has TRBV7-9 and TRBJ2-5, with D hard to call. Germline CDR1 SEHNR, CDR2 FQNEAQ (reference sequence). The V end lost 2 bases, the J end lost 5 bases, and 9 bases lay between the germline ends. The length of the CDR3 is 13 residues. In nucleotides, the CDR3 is TGTGCCAGCAGCTTAACACAGACGGAGACCCAGTACTTC. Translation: CASSLTQTETQYF. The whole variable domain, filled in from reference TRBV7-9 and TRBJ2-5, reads DTGVSQNPRHKITKRGQNVTFRCDPISEHNRLYWYRQTLGQGPEFLTYFQNEAQLEKSRLLSDRFSAERPKGSFSTLEIQRTEQGDSAMYLCASSLTQTETQYFGPGTRLLVL.